This T cell receptor (beta chain) was sequenced in a study of blood T cell repertoires in COVID-19. Whole-study context: Sources were T cells, B-cell-depleted T cells, or PBMCs; the material itself was cDNA or gDNA.

Original processing notes: Amplifying reference gene primers gave estimates of nucleated cell counts. The data were produced by immunoSEQ multiplex PCR, yet TCRdb's version contains in-frame clones alone and is incomplete. The D gene and trimming were derived from the DNA, and the V and J assignments and clone size from that table. The sample yields approximately 250,000 clones, roughly 85% seen once. The CDR3 has 14 amino acids. The V gene lost 4 bases and the J gene lost 1 base, with 10 bases spanning the gap. Germline-derived CDR1 and CDR2 are SGHRS and YFSETQ. Living in 20 to 30 US areas, the participants were between 18 and 89 years of age.

The genes are TRBV5-1 and TRBJ2-3; D not certain. This TCR derives from a woman aged 50 to 65 with acute COVID-19. Sequenced material: PBMCs or T cells enriched from blood (not recorded which). Written as DNA, the CDR3 is TGCGCCAGCAGCACCGACCAGGGCACAGATACGCAGTATTTT. Translated: CASSTDQGTDTQYF.